This T cell receptor beta chain was documented in a study of radiation and T cells in renal cell carcinoma. Study results and limitations: Irradiated tumors held more dominant CDR3 motifs than control tumors. No pretreatment tumor biopsies were available for baseline clonotypes.

Assay: immunoSEQ multiplex PCR; the TCRdb copy retains only in-frame clones and omits some. The sample lists about 9,200 clones, about three fifths occurring once. This clone came up a few times. Its antigen is unidentified. Treatment defined: 15 Gy SBRT to primary tumor, nephrectomy 4 weeks later. This CDR3 is built from 16 residues. Germline CDR1 is LGHNA and CDR2 is YNFKEQ. V dropped 1 base and J dropped 4; count of bases not matched to a gene: 8. The V and J genes are TRBV4-2 and TRBJ2-7; 9 bases align to TRBD2. The sequenced sample was tumor tissue, obtained from a patient whose treatment included radiotherapy and nephrectomy. The TCR sequence derives from a man aged 55 to 69 with renal cell carcinoma. CDR3 DNA: TGTGCCAGCAGCCAAGGCAGACTAGCGGAGGGGTACGAGCAGTACTTC. This codes for CASSQGRLAEGYEQYF.